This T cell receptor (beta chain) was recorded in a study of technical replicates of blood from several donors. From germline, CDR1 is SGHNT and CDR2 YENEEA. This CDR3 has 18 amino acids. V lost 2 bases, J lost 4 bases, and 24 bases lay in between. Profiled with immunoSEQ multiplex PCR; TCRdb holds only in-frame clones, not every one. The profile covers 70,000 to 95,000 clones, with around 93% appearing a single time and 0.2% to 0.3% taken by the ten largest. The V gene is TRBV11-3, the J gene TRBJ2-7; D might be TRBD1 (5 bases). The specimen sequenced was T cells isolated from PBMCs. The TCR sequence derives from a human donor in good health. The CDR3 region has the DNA TGTGCCAGCAGCTTACCTCCCTTTGGGGATAGGGGTGATTACGAGCAGTACTTC. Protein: CASSLPPFGDRGDYEQYF.